Listed below are T cell receptor beta chains from one sample, sequenced in a study of blood T cell repertoires in COVID-19. Produced via immunoSEQ multiplex PCR; TCRdb's table is partial and in-frame only. This sample has about 320,000 clones; over 85% occur once, and the top ten carry over 8.5%. Sequencing was done on a sample of peripheral blood. These receptors came from a woman in her twenties or thirties with COVID-19, enrolled during active disease. Both conserved end residues are part of each CDR3. A D gene is named only where the DNA matches it firmly. Size is omitted from some rows. Given values are once, few, many or a class for expanded clones.

>TRBJ1-5|NA|TRBV24-1|once
TGTGCCACCAGCCGGGACAAATCCAATAGCAATCAGCCCCAGCATTTT
CATSRDKSNSNQPQHF
>TRBJ2-1|TRBD2|TRBV18|NA
TGTGCCAGCTCACGCCCGGGACTAGCGGGGGCCACCTACAATGAGCAGTTCTTC
CASSRPGLAGATYNEQFF
>TRBJ2-3|TRBD2|TRBV5-1|NA
TGCGCCAGCAGCCCTCGGACTAGCGGGGCAGATACGCAGTATTTT
CASSPRTSGADTQYF
>TRBJ1-5|TRBD1|TRBV5-6|once
TGTGCCAGCAGCTCGGACAGGGCTAATCAGCCCCAGCATTTT
CASSSDRANQPQHF
>TRBJ1-1|TRBD1|TRBV25-1|few
TGTGCCAGCCGGACAGGGGGTTCTGAAGCTTTCTTT
CASRTGGSEAFF
>TRBJ1-1|NA|TRBV4-1|NA
TGCGCCAGCAGCCAGCTCGCTTCCGGGGGCACTGAAGCTTTCTTT
CASSQLASGGTEAFF
>TRBJ1-1|NA|TRBV4-1|NA
TGCGCCAGCAGCCAAGATGAGTCGCGGGGATGGGACACTGAAGCTTTCTTT
CASSQDESRGWDTEAFF
>TRBJ2-2|TRBD2|TRBV7-6|NA
TGTGCCAGCAGCCTTAGTTGGCTAGCGGGGGGCCAGAACACCGGGGAGCTGTTTTTT
CASSLSWLAGGQNTGELFF
>TRBJ1-5|NA|TRBV6-1|NA
TGTGCCAGCAGTGAATTGCGGGCCAATCAGCCCCAGCATTTT
CASSELRANQPQHF
>TRBJ2-2|NA|TRBV6-1|NA
TGTGCCAGCAGTGGGTTAGCCAATTCGCCGGGCACCGGGGAGCTGTTTTTT
CASSGLANSPGTGELFF
>TRBJ1-1|NA|TRBV6-5|NA
TGTGCCAGCAGTTTCACCGACAGGAATGAAGCTTTCTTT
CASSFTDRNEAFF
>TRBJ2-2|NA|TRBV7-8|NA
TGTGCCAGCAGCGGGGGCGAGACACCCGGGGAGCTGTTTTTT
CASSGGETPGELFF
>TRBJ2-1|TRBD2|TRBV28|once
TGTGCCAGCAGTTTTAAGCGGGGTCAGTTCTTC
CASSFKRGQFF
>TRBJ1-1|TRBD1|TRBV2|NA
TGTGCCAGCAGTGATGGGACAGGAGACGAAGCTTTCTTT
CASSDGTGDEAFF
>TRBJ2-1|TRBD1|TRBV19|NA
TGTGCCAGTAGTATAGGGGGACAGCCACCTTACAATGAGCAGTTCTTC
CASSIGGQPPYNEQFF
>TRBJ1-1|NA|TRBV10-3|once
TGTGCCATCAGTGGGAGGGACGACCGACCTGAAGCTTTCTTT
CAISGRDDRPEAFF
>TRBJ2-7|TRBD1|TRBV24-1|NA
TGTGCCACCAGTGATCCGCGGACAGGGGCAACCTACGAGCAGTACTTC
CATSDPRTGATYEQYF
>TRBJ2-1|TRBD2|TRBV28|NA
TGTGCCAGCAGCCCCGGGACTAGCGGATACAATGAGCAGTTCTTC
CASSPGTSGYNEQFF
>TRBJ2-1|NA|TRBV2|NA
TGTGCCAGCAGTCTACAGGGTAATGAGCAGTTCTTC
CASSLQGNEQFF
>TRBJ2-3|TRBD1|TRBV27|NA
TGTGCCAGCAGGAACCGGGACAGCCGCACAGATACGCAGTATTTT
CASRNRDSRTDTQYF
>TRBJ2-7|NA|TRBV7-9|once
TGTGCCAGCAGCTCCGGAGACTACGAGCAGTACTTC
CASSSGDYEQYF
>TRBJ1-2|TRBD1|TRBV7-9|NA
TGTGCCAGCAGCCGCCAGGGACAGGGTGGTCGGAACTATGGCTACACCTTC
CASSRQGQGGRNYGYTF
>TRBJ1-5|NA|TRBV28|NA
TGTGCCAGCAGTTTTTTGGGGGGTTTGAATCAGCCCCAGCATTTT
CASSFLGGLNQPQHF
>TRBJ1-1|NA|TRBV30|NA
TGTGCCTGGAGTGGACAGTCTGAAGCTTTCTTT
CAWSGQSEAFF
>TRBJ2-1|NA|TRBV19|NA
TGTGCCAGTAGTAAGACAGGTAACCTCTACAATGAGCAGTTCTTC
CASSKTGNLYNEQFF
>TRBJ2-7|NA|TRBV12-3/TRBV12-4|few
TGTGCCAGCAGCCTGGACTACTCCTACGAGCAGTACTTC
CASSLDYSYEQYF
>TRBJ2-7|TRBD2|TRBV28|NA
TGTGCCAGCAGTTCTGGGACTAGCGGGGGGGCGGGCTACGAGCAGTACTTC
CASSSGTSGGAGYEQYF
>TRBJ1-2|TRBD1|TRBV5-1|NA
TGCGCCAGCAGCCCGGACAGGGCTGGAGGCTACACCTTC
CASSPDRAGGYTF
>TRBJ1-2|TRBD1|TRBV4-1|few
TGCGCCAGCAGCAAACCGGGACAGGGGAAACTTGGCTACACCTTC
CASSKPGQGKLGYTF
>TRBJ1-5|NA|TRBV5-5|NA
TGTGCCAGCAGCTTGATAGGGTCGGGGAATCAGCCCCAGCATTTT
CASSLIGSGNQPQHF
>TRBJ1-5|TRBD1|TRBV28|once
TGTGCCAGCGAGACCGGACAGGGCGATCAGCCCCAGCATTTT
CASETGQGDQPQHF
>TRBJ2-3|TRBD2|TRBV30|NA
TGTGCCTGGAGGTGGGGAGGGAGCACAGATACGCAGTATTTT
CAWRWGGSTDTQYF
>TRBJ1-2|TRBD1|TRBV19|NA
TGTGCCAGTAGTTCCAGACAGGGGACTGCTTATGGCTACACCTTC
CASSSRQGTAYGYTF
>TRBJ1-6|NA|TRBV28|NA
TGTGCCAGCAGCTCTTTTCTAGGTTCACCCCTCCACTTT
CASSSFLGSPLHF
>TRBJ1-3|TRBD1|TRBV4-1|NA
TGCGCCAGCCAGGGGGCTGGAAACACCATATATTTT
CASQGAGNTIYF
>TRBJ1-1|TRBD1|TRBV10-3|NA
TGTGCCATCAGATCGGGACAGGCACTGAACACTGAAGCTTTCTTT
CAIRSGQALNTEAFF
>TRBJ2-7|TRBD1|TRBV2|NA
TGTGCCAGCCAGGGCAGGGGGAGCTCCTACGAGCAGTACTTC
CASQGRGSSYEQYF
>TRBJ2-5|NA|TRBV5-1|NA
TGCGCCAGCAGCTTGGATGAAGCAGGACAAGAGACCCAGTACTTC
CASSLDEAGQETQYF
>TRBJ1-1|NA|TRBV5-1|NA
TGCGCCAGCAGCTTGGCTGACTTGAACACTGAAGCTTTCTTT
CASSLADLNTEAFF
>TRBJ2-7|NA|TRBV15|NA
TGTGCCACCAGCATATCTAGGGGGGGCTCCTACGAGCAGTACTTC
CATSISRGGSYEQYF
>TRBJ2-7|NA|TRBV7-9|NA
TGTGCCAGCAGCTTAACGGGGGGCCTGTCCGAGCAGTACTTC
CASSLTGGLSEQYF